These 24 T cell receptor beta chains came from one sample sequenced in a study of early T cells in non-severe SARS-CoV-2 infection. Each CDR3 protein is one row after TCRdb ran MiXCR on the 5' RACE reads. The table lists around 46,000 distinct CDR3 sequences, roughly 5.3% of them singletons. The sequenced sample was whole blood. The receptors shown here come from an adult who was a healthcare worker with PCR-confirmed SARS-CoV-2 infection or an uninfected control (not recorded which).

In its sample, this clonotype was seen many times. This rearrangement joins TRBV20-1 to TRBJ2-7, with 8 bases identical to TRBD2. CDR1 and CDR2 (germline): DFQATT, SNEGSKA (reference sequence). CDR3 size: 14 residues. Trimming removed 3 bases from V and 2 bases from J; junction bases left unmatched: 6. In DNA, the CDR3 is TGCAGTGCTAGTAGGGCGGGAGGAACCTACGAGCAGTACTTC. It codes for CSASRAGGTYEQYF.

V gene TRBV30 combines with J gene TRBJ2-1; D might be TRBD1 or TRBD2, each matching 5 bases. The CDR3 loop spans 15 amino acids. CDR1 is GTSNPN, CDR2 SVGIG, per germline (reference sequence). The V gene lost 7 bases and the J gene lost 9 bases, with 25 bases spanning the gap. This CDR3 is CAYSIAGKKRGEQFF. CDR3 coding DNA: TGTGCCTACAGTATTGCCGGGAAGAAGAGGGGTGAGCAGTTCTTC.

The sample holds many counts of this clonotype. The chain uses TRBV6-1 and TRBJ2-5; D not certain. The CDR3 is made up of 15 amino acids. V shed 3 bases and J shed 2 bases, with 13 bases lying between them. Germline assignment: CDR1 MNHNS and CDR2 SASEGT. The CDR3 DNA sequence: TGTGCCAGCAGTGATAAGGGATACCTTCAAGAGACCCAGTACTTC. Encoded protein: CASSDKGYLQETQYF.

There are many counts of this clonotype. This chain links TRBV7-2 with TRBJ1-2; 9 bases match TRBD1. The V gene end was trimmed by 6 bases and the J gene end by 4 bases; junction bases not matched to a gene: 6. CDR1 and CDR2 from the germline V gene are SGHTA and FQGNSA. The CDR3 consists of 14 residues. The CDR3 sequence is CASRIGQGIYGYTF. CDR3 sequence (DNA): TGTGCCAGCAGGATCGGACAGGGGATCTATGGCTACACCTTC.

This clonotype appeared many times. The genes are TRBV5-1 and TRBJ2-7; 10 bases match TRBD2. Trimming removed 5 bases from V and 0 bases from J; junction bases left unmatched: 2. CDR1 and CDR2 from the germline V gene are SGHRS and YFSETQ. This CDR3 is 14 amino acids long. CDR3 amino acids: CASSRTSGSYEQYF. CDR3 nucleotide sequence: TGCGCCAGCAGTCGGACTAGCGGCTCCTACGAGCAGTACTTC.

This clonotype was detected a few times. The chain has TRBV7-2 and TRBJ2-5, with 10 bases matching TRBD2. V shed 4 bases, J shed 4 bases, and the junction held 6 bases outside the gene matches. Germline V gene lookup returns CDR1 SGHTA and CDR2 FQGNSA. The CDR3 sequence is 15 residues long. The CDR3 loop reads CASSSERGGGETQYF. For the CDR3, the DNA is TGTGCCAGCAGCTCGGAGCGGGGGGGCGGAGAGACCCAGTACTTC.

In its sample, this clonotype was seen a few times. The chain is built from TRBV10-3 and TRBJ2-1, with TRBD2 as a possible D gene (5 bases). V was shortened by 8 bases and J by 4 bases, with 12 bases between the two germline ends. Germline V gives CDR1 ENHRY, CDR2 SYGVKD. The CDR3 contains 13 residues. CDR3 nucleotides: TGTGCCATCGCGCCCGGGGATTACAATGAGCAGTTCTTC. As protein: CAIAPGDYNEQFF.

This clonotype was picked up many times. This sequence joins TRBV4-2 and TRBJ1-4, with D possibly matching TRBD1 (6 bases). Germline loops: CDR1 LGHNA, CDR2 YNFKEQ. V dropped 4 bases and J dropped 7 bases, with 22 bases sitting between them. This CDR3 comprises 17 residues. The CDR3 region has the DNA TGTGCCAGCAGCCCTTTGACGAACAGGGCATTGGGTGAAAAACTGTTTTTT. It codes for CASSPLTNRALGEKLFF.

This clonotype was detected many times. The V call is TRBV4-2, the J call TRBJ1-6, with D possibly matching TRBD1 (5 bases). V was cut by 0 bases and J by 6 bases, with 15 bases left in between. The CDR3 is made up of 17 amino acids. Germline V gene lookup returns CDR1 LGHNA and CDR2 YNFKEQ. CDR3 loop: CASSQDKRAQGNSPLHF. CDR3 nucleotide sequence: TGTGCCAGCAGCCAAGATAAAAGGGCCCAGGGTAATTCACCCCTCCACTTT.

This clonotype was counted ten times or more. The J gene is TRBJ2-7, the V gene TRBV5-1, with D maybe TRBD2 (5 bases). Germline CDR1 reads SGHRS; CDR2 reads YFSETQ. The CDR3 consists of 15 residues. The ends were cut back, 2 bases at V and 3 bases at J, with 15 bases in the middle. Written as DNA, the CDR3 is TGCGCCAGCAGCTTCGGACTCCTCCGCGTCTACGAGCAGTACTTC. Residues: CASSFGLLRVYEQYF.

This clonotype has at least ten counts. This chain uses TRBV20-1 with TRBJ2-3; maybe TRBD1 (6 bases). The CDR3 runs to 13 residues. Germline V gene sequence: CDR1 DFQATT, CDR2 SNEGSKA (reference sequence). Trimming pared 3 bases from V and 2 bases from J, leaving 9 bases between. CDR3 nucleotide sequence: TGCAGTGCTAGCGACAGGTTCACAGATACGCAGTATTTT. Residues: CSASDRFTDTQYF.

The genes are TRBV13 and TRBJ2-3; D may correspond to TRBD1 or TRBD2 (6 bases each). V was cut by 5 bases and J by 3 bases, with 18 bases left in between. This CDR3 spans 16 amino acids. Germline V gene data show CDR1 as PRHDT and CDR2 as FYEKMQ (reference sequence). CDR3 nucleotides: TGTGCCAGCAGCCAGACAGGCCGGGGGAAAACAGATACGCAGTATTTT. Protein: CASSQTGRGKTDTQYF.

This clonotype was counted between two and nine times. This chain connects TRBV12-3 or TRBV12-4 to TRBJ2-7, with D tentatively TRBD1 or TRBD2 (5 bases each). The CDR3 extends over 15 amino acids. V lost 6 bases to trimming and J lost 2 bases, with 17 bases between them. Written as DNA, the CDR3 is TGTGCCAGCAGGACCTCCGGGACCCAGACCTACGAGCAGTACTTC. As protein: CASRTSGTQTYEQYF.

This clonotype was counted ten times or more. The chain combines TRBV11-2 with TRBJ2-1, with 8 bases that match TRBD1. Unmatched junction bases numbered 5, after V lost 5 bases and J lost 2 bases. CDR1 and CDR2 from the germline V gene are SGHAT and FQNNGV. The CDR3 sequence is 15 residues long. CDR3: CASSPDRVTYNEQFF. CDR3 coding DNA: TGTGCCAGCAGCCCGGACAGGGTCACCTACAATGAGCAGTTCTTC. The whole variable domain, filled in from reference TRBV11-2 and TRBJ2-1, reads EAGVAQSPRYKIIEKRQSVAFWCNPISGHATLYWYQQILGQGPKLLIQFQNNGVVDDSQLPKDRFSAERLKGVDSTLKIQPAKLEDSAVYLCASSPDRVTYNEQFFGPGTRLTVL.

This clonotype showed up just a few times. The DNA of the CDR3 is TGTGCCAGCCCCCTTCCGACAGGGCCTAATCAGCCCCAGCATTTT. Translated: CASPLPTGPNQPQHF. The chain has TRBV25-1 and TRBJ1-5; TRBD1 aligns across 7 bases. The V segment lost 8 bases and the J segment 4 bases; nucleotides outside the gene matches: 11. This CDR3 has 15 amino acids. Germline CDR1 reads MGHDK; CDR2 reads SYGVNS.

This clonotype was counted between two and nine times. DNA for the CDR3: TGTGCCAGCAGTGGGGGGCGGAATGGCTACACCTTC. This codes for CASSGGRNGYTF. This chain joins TRBV27 and TRBJ1-2, with D possibly TRBD1 on 6 matching bases. The CDR3 contains 12 residues. Germline loops: CDR1 MNHEY, CDR2 SMNVEV (reference sequence). Trimming took off 5 bases at V and 6 bases at J, with 10 bases between the two ends.

The chain couples TRBV19 to TRBJ2-1; TRBD2 aligns across 12 bases. The trim removed 6 bases at V and 4 bases at J, leaving 4 bases unmatched. Germline CDR1 is LNHDA and CDR2 is SQIVND (reference sequence). The CDR3 contains 15 residues. CDR3 in amino acids: CASSGTSGLYNEQFF. The CDR3 nucleotides read TGTGCCAGTAGCGGGACTAGCGGGCTGTACAATGAGCAGTTCTTC.

This clonotype occurred many times. The genes are TRBV20-1 and TRBJ2-3; possible D gene TRBD2, 5 bases. This CDR3 spans 14 amino acids. Trimming took 6 bases from V and 0 from J, leaving 13 bases between them. Germline loops: CDR1 DFQATT, CDR2 SNEGSKA (reference sequence). The CDR3 sequence: CSAIIASSTDTQYF. DNA for the CDR3: TGCAGTGCCATAATAGCGTCTAGCACAGATACGCAGTATTTT.

The rearrangement links TRBV27 to TRBJ2-3; D unresolved. V lost 5 bases, J lost 5 bases, and 11 bases lay in between. This CDR3 region has 13 residues. Per germline, CDR1 MNHEY and CDR2 SMNVEV (reference sequence). The chain's CDR3 is CASSPFRLDTQYF. The CDR3, as DNA: TGTGCCAGCAGTCCTTTTCGACTAGATACGCAGTATTTT.

This clonotype was seen a handful of times. This rearrangement joins TRBV29-1 to TRBJ1-1, with 8 bases that match TRBD1. This CDR3 is 15 amino acids long. The V segment lost 7 bases and the J segment 4 bases; nucleotides outside the gene matches: 14. In germline, CDR1 is SQVTM, CDR2 ANQGSEA. Written as DNA, the CDR3 is TGCAGCGGAAAAAAAACACAGGGGGTAGGCACTGAAGCTTTCTTT. It specifies CSGKKTQGVGTEAFF.

This clonotype was observed at least ten times. No conserved phenylalanine or tryptophan ends this CDR3, so it is likely a read error. The limits of the CDR3 on the DNA are not certain, so only TCRdb's listed CDR3 is given. This sequence joins TRBV6-4 and TRBJ1-6; the table assigns TRBD1, which was not confirmed against the DNA. The CDR3 has 12 residues if both end residues are counted. Germline values: CDR1 MRHNA, CDR2 SNTAGT. Here the CDR3 reads CASSADKPPRKV.

This clonotype has just a few counts. V and J are TRBV11-2 and TRBJ2-1; a weak D match, TRBD2 (6 bases). Germline V gives CDR1 SGHAT, CDR2 FQNNGV. Trimming removed 1 base from V and 9 bases from J, with 19 bases in between. The CDR3 is 16 amino acids. CDR3: CASSLVRAGMRGEQFF. Written as DNA, the CDR3 is TGTGCCAGCAGCTTAGTTCGGGCGGGTATGCGGGGTGAGCAGTTCTTC.

V gene TRBV19 combines with J gene TRBJ1-2, with 7 positions matching TRBD1. The CDR3 totals 14 residues. The junction had 7 bases not matched to a gene; V was cut back by 3 bases and J by 6 bases. CDR1 is LNHDA, CDR2 SQIVND, per germline (reference sequence). CDR3 in DNA: TGTGCCAGTAGTATCGTGACAGGGTTGGATGGCTACACCTTC. Residues: CASSIVTGLDGYTF.

This clonotype was recorded many times. This chain links TRBV7-2 with TRBJ2-7; 15 bases align to TRBD2. CDR3 length: 15 amino acids. In germline, CDR1 is SGHTA, CDR2 FQGNSA. Trimming removed 3 bases from V and 6 bases from J; junction bases left unmatched: 3. Here the CDR3 DNA reads TGTGCCAGCAGCTTCGGACTAGCGGGAGGGCCCGAGCAGTACTTC. Translated: CASSFGLAGGPEQYF.